This passage covers 7 T cell receptor beta chains from one sample sequenced in a study of blood T cell repertoires in COVID-19. Assay used: immunoSEQ multiplex PCR; TCRdb lists only in-frame clones, some missing. The sample consists of 220,000 or so clones, about 79% of them appearing once. The sample consisted of PBMCs or T cells enriched from blood (not recorded which). These receptors were obtained from a woman in her sixties or seventies who had recovered from COVID-19.

V gene TRBV18 combines with J gene TRBJ2-7; tentative D call: TRBD1 (6 bases). V was pared by 3 bases and J by 2 bases, with 11 bases between. Germline V gene lookup returns CDR1 KGHSH and CDR2 LQKENI. This CDR3 is 14 amino acids long. The CDR3 is CASSPPGTTYEQYF. CDR3 in DNA: TGTGCCAGCTCACCGCCCGGGACAACCTACGAGCAGTACTTC.

CDR3 nucleotide sequence: TGTGCCAGTAGTATAGATCCAGGTCGAAATGAAAAACTGTTTTTT. Translated: CASSIDPGRNEKLFF. The J gene is TRBJ1-4, the V gene TRBV19; no clear D gene. V dropped 0 bases and J dropped 5 bases, with 10 bases sitting between them. Germline V CDR1 and CDR2: LNHDA, SQIVND (reference sequence). The CDR3 consists of 15 residues.

This rearrangement joins TRBV14 to TRBJ2-1; 7 bases agree with TRBD1. The V gene end was trimmed by 4 bases and the J gene end by 4 bases; junction bases not matched to a gene: 10. The CDR3 is 16 residues long. CDR1 is SGHDN, CDR2 FVKESK, per germline. CDR3: CASSLTGTVGYNEQFF. CDR3 nucleotide sequence: TGTGCCAGCAGCCTTACCGGGACAGTGGGATACAATGAGCAGTTCTTC.

This chain joins TRBV12-1 and TRBJ1-4. TRBV12-1 is a documented pseudogene. The CDR3 has 14 amino acids. CDR3 sequence reads: CARGGVTANEKLFF. CDR3 sequence (DNA): TGTGCCAGGGGGGGGGTGACAGCTAATGAAAAACTGTTTTTT.

The CDR3 loop is CAISESSWGDAETQYF. CDR3 DNA sequence: TGTGCCATCAGTGAGTCCTCCTGGGGGGATGCGGAGACCCAGTACTTC. This chain connects TRBV10-3 to TRBJ2-5; perhaps TRBD2 as D (6 bases). V was trimmed by 0 bases and J by 5 bases, leaving 16 bases between them. Germline CDR1 reads ENHRY; CDR2 reads SYGVKD. This CDR3 is 16 amino acids long.

This rearrangement joins TRBV6-5 to TRBJ1-2, with TRBD1 matching over 7 bases. The CDR3 runs 14 residues. Trimming took 4 bases from V and 4 from J; bases not matched to a gene: 6. CDR1 MNHEY and CDR2 SVGAGI come from the germline V gene. The CDR3 coding sequence is TGTGCCAGCAGTTTACAGGGGAGAGGCTATGGCTACACCTTC. Translation: CASSLQGRGYGYTF.

The chain uses TRBV3-1 (or the pseudogene TRBV3-2) and TRBJ2-7; 11 bases fit TRBD1. Trimming at V came to 4 bases and at J to 5 bases, leaving 13 bases not matched to a gene. This CDR3 is 17 amino acids long. In germline, CDR1 is LGHDT, CDR2 YNNKEL (reference sequence). The CDR3: CASSRVQLGQGANEQYF. In DNA form, the CDR3 reads TGTGCCAGCAGCCGCGTTCAACTAGGACAGGGGGCCAACGAGCAGTACTTC.